The 26 T cell receptor beta chains below all came from one sample that was sequenced in a study of type 1 and type 2 diabetes patients. PCR was run on genomic DNA. Multiplex PCR with 30 forward and 13 reverse primers amplified the TCR beta CDR3. TCRdb called the multiplex PCR reads again in MiXCR, with one record for every CDR3 protein. The sample lists fewer than 300,000 distinct CDR3 sequences; roughly 48% were seen once. Sequencing was performed on peripheral blood mononuclear cells (PBMCs). Source of these receptors: a man aged 18 to 30 with type 2 diabetes.

Points on this clonotype: This may be a read error, as it is one base from a much larger clone. V and J are TRBV10-2 and TRBJ1-1; possible D gene TRBD1, 6 bases. The V end lost 6 bases, the J end lost 4 bases, and 15 bases lay between the germline ends. The germline gives CDR1 WSHSY, CDR2 SAAADI. This CDR3 spans 14 amino acids. The CDR3 nucleotides are TGCGCCAGCAGCGGAACAGGGCTTGGCACTGAAGCTTTCTTT. This codes for CASSGTGLGTEAFF.

The chain is built from TRBV2 and TRBJ2-5, with 9 nucleotides matching TRBD1. Looked up from germline, CDR1 is SNHLY and CDR2 is FYNNEI. V lost 6 bases and J lost 5; bases outside the gene matches: 7. The CDR3 is made up of 14 amino acids. CDR3 sequence (DNA): TGTGCCAGCAGCCGGGGACAGGGAGGGGAGACCCAGTACTTC. The encoded protein is CASSRGQGGETQYF.

The chain joins TRBV27 to TRBJ1-1; D not resolved. The CDR3 is 15 residues long. V was cut by 4 bases and J by 1 base, with 13 bases left in between. The germline CDR1 and CDR2 sequences are MNHEY and SMNVEV (reference sequence). As DNA, the CDR3 is TGTGCCAGCAGTTCTAACTTACTGGGGAACACTGAAGCTTTCTTT. It specifies CASSSNLLGNTEAFF.

This sequence joins TRBV19 and TRBJ2-5; 12 bases agree with TRBD1. With V trimmed by 8 bases and J by 4 bases, 5 bases remained unmatched. This CDR3 is built from 14 residues. The germline V gene encodes CDR1 LNHDA and CDR2 SQIVND (reference sequence). This chain's CDR3 is CASSGTGGGETQYF. CDR3 in DNA: TGTGCCAGTTCCGGGACAGGGGGCGGAGAGACCCAGTACTTC.

This chain connects TRBV4-1 to TRBJ2-5; D possibly corresponds to TRBD2 (5 bases). The CDR3 spans 16 residues. CDR1 MGHRA and CDR2 YSYEKL come from the germline V gene. V was shortened by 0 bases and J by 7 bases, with 18 bases between the two germline ends. The CDR3: CASSQDLRAQRGTQYF. CDR3 DNA sequence: TGCGCCAGCAGCCAAGATCTGAGAGCCCAACGGGGGACCCAGTACTTC.

This clonotype was seen only a few times. The chain is built from TRBV25-1 and TRBJ2-5; 7 bases are shared with TRBD1. CDR3 length: 13 residues. Germline V gene lookup returns CDR1 MGHDK and CDR2 SYGVNS. V lost 6 bases and J lost 5; bases outside the gene matches: 6. CDR3 DNA: TGTGCCAGCAGGGGCACAGGGGATGAGACCCAGTACTTC. Translating gives CASRGTGDETQYF. The complete variable domain, with remaining parts taken from reference TRBV25-1 and TRBJ2-5, reads EADIYQTPRYLVIGTGKKITLECSQTMGHDKMYWYQQDPGMELHLIHYSYGVNSTEKGDLSSESTVSRIRTEHFPLTLESARPSHTSQYLCASRGTGDETQYFGPGTRLLVL.

This chain joins TRBV6-6 and TRBJ1-5; D gene ambiguous. The germline gives CDR1 MNHNY, CDR2 SVGAGI (reference sequence). This CDR3 spans 13 amino acids. V shed 6 bases and J shed 0 bases, with 6 bases lying between them. CDR3 region: CASSSGSNQPQHF. The CDR3 coding sequence is TGTGCCAGCAGCTCAGGTAGCAATCAGCCCCAGCATTTT.

This clonotype has more than one count but fewer than ten. V and J are TRBV2 and TRBJ1-2; 8 bases line up with TRBD1. V lost 1 base, J lost 8 bases, and 3 bases stayed unmatched. Per germline, CDR1 SNHLY and CDR2 FYNNEI. The length of the CDR3 is 13 residues. The CDR3 sequence is CASSEEQGGGYTF. CDR3 DNA sequence: TGTGCCAGCAGTGAAGAACAGGGGGGCGGCTACACCTTC. Complete variable domain (other parts from reference TRBV2 and TRBJ1-2): EPEVTQTPSHQVTQMGQEVILRCVPISNHLYFYWYRQILGQKVEFLVSFYNNEISEKSEIFDDQFSVERPDGSNFTLKIRSTKLEDSAMYFCASSEEQGGGYTFGSGTRLTVV.

In this sample, this clonotype turned up a few times. The chain recombines TRBV6-6 with TRBJ1-1, with no clear D. The germline V and J ends were trimmed by 7 bases and 10 bases, with 13 bases remaining between them. This CDR3 spans 11 amino acids. From germline, CDR1 is MNHNY and CDR2 SVGAGI (reference sequence). The CDR3 region is CASTYLRGAFF. CDR3 coding DNA: TGTGCCAGCACCTATTTGCGGGGAGCTTTCTTT.

This clonotype has only one observation. This sequence joins TRBV7-3 and TRBJ2-3; no clear D. The CDR3 is 15 amino acids. CDR1 and CDR2 from the germline V gene are SGHTA and FQGTGA. Trimming cost V 2 bases and J 6 bases, with 15 bases left between them. The CDR3 DNA follows: TGTGCCAGCAGCTTAGGGTCGGCGGCTCATGATACGCAGTATTTT. Its protein product is CASSLGSAAHDTQYF.

The table lists this clonotype with a few counts. The genes are TRBV7-3 and TRBJ2-3; 9 bases are shared with TRBD2. The CDR3 contains 14 residues. Germline-derived CDR1 and CDR2 are SGHTA and FQGTGA. V gave up 5 bases and J gave up 4 bases; unmatched junction bases: 4. The CDR3 loop is CASSPVAGADTQYF. For the CDR3, the DNA is TGTGCCAGCAGCCCAGTAGCGGGGGCAGATACGCAGTATTTT.

The chain recombines TRBV19 with TRBJ2-3; D unresolved. Germline CDR1 reads LNHDA; CDR2 reads SQIVND (reference sequence). Trimming cost V 2 bases and J 0 bases, with 15 bases left between them. The CDR3 totals 17 residues. The CDR3 coding sequence is TGTGCCAGTAGTATAATCGGGCGACCTGGGAGCACAGATACGCAGTATTTT. It translates to CASSIIGRPGSTDTQYF.

This clonotype occurred many times. The V and J genes are TRBV15 and TRBJ1-1, with D hard to call. Trimming took 6 bases from V and 0 from J, leaving 8 bases between them. Germline V lookup: CDR1 LNHNV, CDR2 YYDKDF (reference sequence). The CDR3 has 13 residues. CDR3 loop: CATSYGMNTEAFF. The CDR3 nucleotides read TGTGCCACCAGTTACGGGATGAACACTGAAGCTTTCTTT.

The V gene is TRBV3-1, the J gene TRBJ2-2, with D uncertain. The V and J ends lost 0 bases and 6 bases respectively, with 11 bases between them. CDR1 and CDR2 (germline): LGHDT, YNNKEL (reference sequence). The CDR3 has 15 amino acids. CDR3 residues: CASSQDDGDAGELFF. Written as DNA, the CDR3 is TGTGCCAGCAGCCAAGATGATGGGGATGCCGGGGAGCTGTTTTTT. The full variable domain, completed using reference TRBV3-1 and TRBJ2-2, is DTAVSQTPKYLVTQMGNDKSIKCEQNLGHDTMYWYKQDSKKFLKIMFSYNNKELIINETVPNRFSPKSPDKAHLNLHINSLELGDSAVYFCASSQDDGDAGELFFGEGSRLTVL.

This sequence joins TRBV27 and TRBJ2-7; the match to TRBD1 covers 7 bases. This CDR3 comprises 17 residues. From germline, CDR1 is MNHEY and CDR2 SMNVEV (reference sequence). J lost 1 base, V lost 6 bases, and 15 bases had no gene match. CDR3 region: CASRSYTPLTGSYEQYF. In DNA form, the CDR3 reads TGTGCCAGCAGGTCCTATACCCCTTTGACAGGGTCCTACGAGCAGTACTTC.

V gene TRBV19 combines with J gene TRBJ2-7; weak D call: TRBD1 (6 bases). V lost 11 bases and J lost 3, with 23 bases in between. The CDR3 extends over 15 amino acids. The germline V gene encodes CDR1 LNHDA and CDR2 SQIVND (reference sequence). The CDR3 reads CAWSVGAGVNYEQYF. CDR3 nucleotides: TGTGCCTGGAGTGTAGGGGCAGGGGTTAACTACGAGCAGTACTTC.

This clonotype was counted between two and nine times. The chain uses TRBV4-3 and TRBJ2-5, with a possible D match to TRBD1 (6 bases). The germline V gene encodes CDR1 LGHNA and CDR2 YSLEER. Trimming stripped 0 bases from V and 5 bases from J, with 13 bases between. CDR3 size: 15 residues. CDR3 nucleotides: TGCGCCAGCAGCCAAGATGCAGGGGACGGGGAGACCCAGTACTTC. Translated: CASSQDAGDGETQYF.

V is TRBV19 and J is TRBJ1-4; D not certain. The V gene's germline CDR1 is LNHDA and CDR2 SQIVND (reference sequence). V lost 9 bases and J 8 bases, leaving 7 bases between the germline ends. The length of the CDR3 is 10 residues. CDR3 protein: CASRREKLFF. The CDR3 coding sequence is TGTGCCAGCAGGAGGGAAAAACTGTTTTTT.

This clonotype was observed once. The chain is built from TRBV10-3 and TRBJ2-7; 12 bases are shared with TRBD2. The CDR3 length is 17 residues. V lost 6 bases to trimming and J lost 3 bases; unmatched junction nucleotides: 12. Germline CDR1 ENHRY, CDR2 SYGVKD. The CDR3 loop reads CAIRPLAGGPRFYEQYF. CDR3 DNA sequence: TGTGCCATCAGGCCCCTAGCGGGAGGGCCTCGTTTCTACGAGCAGTACTTC.

This clonotype was observed once. A junction end diverges from the germline sequence, so it may reflect a read error. The rearrangement joins TRBV15 to TRBJ2-7, with D possibly being TRBD1 (7 bases). The CDR3 runs 15 residues. Germline CDR1 and CDR2: LNHNV and YYDKDF (reference sequence). The CDR3 sequence is CAASRRDRLSYEQYF. The CDR3 DNA is TGTGCCGCCAGCAGGAGGGACAGACTCTCCTACGAGCAGTACTTC.

Comments on this clonotype: One end of the junction varies from germline; a read error may be responsible. The rearrangement joins TRBV5-1 to TRBJ2-7; TRBD2 aligns across 16 bases. The germline CDR1 and CDR2 sequences are SGHRS and YFSETQ. This CDR3 comprises 16 residues. Here the CDR3 reads CASSSGTSGRVYEQYF. The CDR3, as DNA: TGTGCCAGCAGTTCAGGGACTAGCGGGAGGGTCTACGAGCAGTACTTC.

In this sample, this clonotype turned up many times. The chain links TRBV7-3 to TRBJ2-1, with D tentatively TRBD1 (5 bases). V gave up 4 bases and J gave up 7 bases, with 20 bases separating them. CDR1 SGHTA and CDR2 FQGTGA come from the germline V gene. CDR3 length: 16 residues. The CDR3 DNA sequence: TGTGCCAGCAGCTCACAGGACACAAGGCGTGGAAATGAGCAGTTCTTC. Its translation is CASSSQDTRRGNEQFF.

The chain is built from TRBV7-9 and TRBJ1-1; D is perhaps TRBD1 (6 bases). Per the germline V gene, CDR1 is SEHNR and CDR2 is FQNEAQ (reference sequence). The ends were cut back, 4 bases at V and 1 base at J, with 13 bases in the middle. The CDR3 covers 15 residues. The CDR3 sequence: CASSSEGGKNTEAFF. The CDR3 region has the DNA TGTGCCAGCAGCTCCGAGGGGGGGAAGAACACTGAAGCTTTCTTT.

This clonotype has more than one count but fewer than ten. This sequence joins TRBV20-1 and TRBJ1-1; the D gene is possibly TRBD1 (5 bases). Trimming cost V 3 bases and J 2 bases, with 10 bases left between them. Looked up from germline, CDR1 is DFQATT and CDR2 is SNEGSKA (reference sequence). There are 13 residues in the CDR3. The CDR3 nucleotides read TGCAGTGCTAGTGGGGCAGATAACACTGAAGCTTTCTTT. Encoded protein: CSASGADNTEAFF.

The V gene is TRBV30, the J gene TRBJ2-7; tentatively, D is TRBD1 or TRBD2 (7 bases each). Germline assignment: CDR1 GTSNPN and CDR2 SVGIG (reference sequence). CDR3 length: 14 amino acids. V was pared by 5 bases and J by 3 bases, with 17 bases between. The CDR3 spells CAWGGAGQLYEQYF. Written as DNA, the CDR3 is TGTGCCTGGGGGGGAGCGGGACAGCTCTACGAGCAGTACTTC.

The rearrangement links TRBV5-1 to TRBJ2-7; possible D gene TRBD2, 6 bases. CDR1 is SGHRS, CDR2 YFSETQ, per germline. There are 15 residues in the CDR3. The V gene lost 4 bases and the J gene lost 3 bases, with 17 bases spanning the gap. In DNA, the CDR3 is TGCGCCAGCAGCGGAAGCAACGGGGGATACTACGAGCAGTACTTC. This translates into CASSGSNGGYYEQYF.